The next 25 T cell receptor beta chains were all read from a single sample in a study of post-analysis software for immune sequencing data. General observations from the study: Relative to controls, patients had several TRBV segments at higher frequency, with TRBV5-6, TRBV5-1 and TRBV20-1 among these.

The TCR beta cDNA libraries contained unique molecular identifiers. TCRdb called the PCR reads again in MiXCR, with one record for every CDR3 protein. Seen here are fewer than 550,000 distinct CDR3 sequences, around 31% observed once, and the top ten hold around 6.1%. For these TCRs, the target antigens are not known. The source material was blood. The receptor set was obtained from a girl under 18 with multiple sclerosis.

The CDR3 nucleotides are TGCAGTCCGTATGGGACTAGCGGCTCTGGGGCCAACGTCCTGACTTTC. It codes for CSPYGTSGSGANVLTF. The V gene is TRBV20-1, the J gene TRBJ2-6, with 11 bases fitting TRBD2. The CDR3 totals 16 residues. Germline assignment: CDR1 DFQATT and CDR2 SNEGSKA (reference sequence). With V trimmed by 8 bases and J by 0 bases, 6 bases remained unmatched.

The CDR3 DNA follows: TGTGCCAGCAGTTACAGACAGGGCCATGGCTACACCTTC. Its protein is CASSYRQGHGYTF. This chain links TRBV28 with TRBJ1-2; the match to TRBD1 covers 7 bases. The germline V gene encodes CDR1 MDHEN and CDR2 SYDVKM. This CDR3 is 13 amino acids long. V trimming: 4 bases; J trimming: 6 bases; junction bases outside the gene matches: 5.

The chain recombines TRBV7-9 with TRBJ2-7; D is ambiguous. There are 13 residues in the CDR3. Trimming cost V 6 bases and J 3 bases, with 12 bases left between them. CDR1 SEHNR and CDR2 FQNEAQ come from the germline V gene (reference sequence). The CDR3 sequence is CASRLGRRYEQYF. DNA for the CDR3: TGTGCCAGCAGACTCGGCCGCCGCTACGAGCAGTACTTC.

The chain carries TRBV28 and TRBJ1-6; no clear D gene. The germline V gene has CDR1 MDHEN and CDR2 SYDVKM. This CDR3 is built from 13 residues. The V end was cut by 6 bases, the J end by 9 bases, with 12 bases between. CDR3 sequence reads: CASRNSLGSPLHF. CDR3 bases: TGTGCCAGCAGGAACTCCTTGGGTTCACCCCTCCACTTT.

This clonotype came up a few times. The V gene is TRBV20-1, the J gene TRBJ1-2, with D possibly being TRBD1 (6 bases). The CDR3 runs to 11 residues. CDR1 and CDR2 from the germline V gene are DFQATT and SNEGSKA (reference sequence). Trimming took 5 bases from V and 4 from J, leaving 8 bases between them. This CDR3 reads CSAGQSYGYTF. CDR3 nucleotides: TGCAGTGCTGGACAGTCCTATGGCTACACCTTC.

There are a few counts of this clonotype. The chain joins TRBV7-3 to TRBJ1-5; no reliable D call. Germline lookup yields CDR1 SGHTA and CDR2 FQGTGA. Trimming left V 1 base short and J 3 bases short, with 13 bases between. The CDR3 runs to 16 residues. Here the CDR3 reads CASSLSTVLYNQPQHF. As DNA, the CDR3 is TGTGCCAGCAGCTTAAGTACAGTCTTGTACAATCAGCCCCAGCATTTT.

The J gene is TRBJ1-3, the V gene TRBV29-1, with D possibly matching TRBD1 (5 bases). Trimming pared 4 bases from V and 0 bases from J, leaving 10 bases between. Germline-derived CDR1 and CDR2 are SQVTM and ANQGSEA. The CDR3 has 14 residues. The CDR3 loop is CSVAPRVSGNTIYF. CDR3 sequence (DNA): TGCAGCGTTGCACCCAGGGTCTCTGGAAACACCATATATTTT.

This clonotype appeared a single time. Germline is not matched at one junction end, which may reflect a read error. This chain connects TRBV7-2 to TRBJ1-2, with TRBD1 matching 7 bases. Germline V CDR1 and CDR2: SGHTA, FQGNSA. The CDR3 sequence is 14 residues long. This CDR3 reads CASSPTGLNYGCTF. In DNA, the CDR3 is TGTGCCAGCAGCCCGACAGGGCTTAACTATGGCTGCACCTTC.

In its sample, this clonotype was seen many times. The rearrangement uses TRBV13 and TRBJ2-1; TRBD2 matches at 9 bases. The CDR3 is 15 amino acids. Unmatched junction bases numbered 8, after V lost 4 bases and J lost 7 bases. The germline gives CDR1 PRHDT, CDR2 FYEKMQ (reference sequence). CDR3 protein: CASSSGTSRMNEQFF. The CDR3 bases are TGTGCCAGCAGCTCCGGGACTAGCAGGATGAATGAGCAGTTCTTC.

The V call is TRBV20-1, the J call TRBJ2-5; D is ambiguous. The CDR3 sequence is 12 residues long. V shed 6 bases and J shed 3 bases, with 11 bases lying between them. Germline V lookup: CDR1 DFQATT, CDR2 SNEGSKA (reference sequence). CDR3 coding DNA: TGCAGTGCCCCCACTTCGGAAGAGACCCAGTACTTC. The encoded protein is CSAPTSEETQYF.

The rearrangement joins TRBV2 to TRBJ2-5; a possible D gene is TRBD1 (6 bases). Trimming left V 6 bases short and J 11 bases short, with 19 bases between. CDR1 and CDR2 from the germline V gene are SNHLY and FYNNEI. The CDR3 consists of 13 residues. CDR3 sequence: CASRLPGTSEQYF. The CDR3 coding sequence is TGTGCCAGCAGACTACCCGGGACAAGTGAGCAGTACTTC.

The sample holds a few counts of this clonotype. The chain uses TRBV11-2 and TRBJ2-5; possibly TRBD2 for D (6 bases). Deletions cut 6 bases from V and 2 bases from J, with 13 bases between. From germline, CDR1 is SGHAT and CDR2 FQNNGV. The CDR3 is 14 residues long. CDR3 DNA: TGTGCCAGCAGGCCCGGGACTGGGCAAGAGACCCAGTACTTC. As protein: CASRPGTGQETQYF.

The chain links TRBV14 to TRBJ2-5; D is perhaps TRBD2 (6 bases). The CDR3 totals 14 residues. V gave up 1 base and J gave up 5 bases, with 11 bases separating them. Germline V lookup: CDR1 SGHDN, CDR2 FVKESK. This chain's CDR3 is CASSQAGLGETQYF. DNA for the CDR3: TGTGCCAGCAGCCAAGCGGGACTCGGGGAGACCCAGTACTTC. The variable domain in full, completed from reference TRBV14 and TRBJ2-5, reads EAGVTQFPSHSVIEKGQTVTLRCDPISGHDNLYWYRRVMGKEIKFLLHFVKESKQDESGMPNNRFLAERTGGTYSTLKVQPAELEDSGVYFCASSQAGLGETQYFGPGTRLLVL.

This clonotype was counted only a few times. The chain's CDR3 is CASSLVGSEYEQYF. In DNA form, the CDR3 reads TGTGCCAGCAGCTTAGTCGGGAGCGAGTACGAGCAGTACTTC. The chain combines TRBV7-9 with TRBJ2-7; possibly TRBD2 for D (6 bases). Germline V gene data show CDR1 as SEHNR and CDR2 as FQNEAQ (reference sequence). The CDR3 contains 14 residues. V was clipped by 1 base and J by 4 bases, with 11 bases between them.

This clonotype appeared many times. The gene calls are TRBV6-5 and TRBJ2-7; D may be TRBD1 (6 bases). This CDR3 region has 15 residues. CDR1 and CDR2 from the germline V gene are MNHEY and SVGAGI. Deletions cut 2 bases from V and 4 bases from J, with 15 bases between. The CDR3 bases are TGTGCCAGCAGTTACCACAGGGCGGGTGGGTACGAGCAGTACTTC. Protein product: CASSYHRAGGYEQYF.

The chain links TRBV7-9 to TRBJ1-2; no reliable D call. CDR3 length equals 14 residues. Between the trimmed V and J ends, which lost 5 bases and 6 bases, there was a span of 16 bases. From germline, CDR1 is SEHNR and CDR2 FQNEAQ (reference sequence). DNA for the CDR3: TGTGCCAGCAGCCGGAGATGGGTTGGTGATGGCTACACCTTC. Amino acid sequence: CASSRRWVGDGYTF.

This clonotype was found a few times. The V call is TRBV7-2, the J call TRBJ2-7, with a tentative D call TRBD2 (6 bases). Germline values: CDR1 SGHTA, CDR2 FQGNSA. The germline V and J ends were trimmed by 5 bases and 0 bases, with 14 bases remaining between them. The length of the CDR3 is 15 residues. The CDR3 here is CASSRLEGFSYEQYF. CDR3 bases: TGTGCCAGCAGCCGCTTGGAGGGGTTCTCCTACGAGCAGTACTTC.

This clonotype came up a few times. The chain employs TRBV12-3 or TRBV12-4 and TRBJ1-6, with a possible D match to TRBD1 (6 bases). With 6 bases removed from V and 3 bases from J, the gap between germline ends came to 9 bases. The CDR3 loop spans 14 amino acids. CDR3 bases: TGTGCCAGCAGCTTGGACAGCTATAATTCACCCCTCCACTTT. Encoded protein: CASSLDSYNSPLHF.

The V call is TRBV9, the J call TRBJ2-3; D is possibly TRBD1 (6 bases). This CDR3 has 15 amino acids. Trimming took 0 bases from V and 4 from J, leaving 12 bases between them. Per germline, CDR1 SGDLS and CDR2 YYNGEE. In nucleotides, the CDR3 is TGTGCCAGCAGCGTAGATCACAGGGTTGCAGATACGCAGTATTTT. Protein product: CASSVDHRVADTQYF.

This chain links TRBV7-9 with TRBJ2-3; D not certain. The germline CDR1 and CDR2 sequences are SEHNR and FQNEAQ (reference sequence). With 4 bases removed from V and 2 bases from J, the gap between germline ends came to 13 bases. The CDR3 is 15 amino acids. The CDR3 DNA sequence: TGTGCCAGCAGCTCCGGCCCCGAACCCACAGATACGCAGTATTTT. Translated, it gives CASSSGPEPTDTQYF.

The chain combines TRBV6-4 with TRBJ1-1; D is unclear. The CDR3 has 13 residues. V lost 0 bases and J 3 bases, leaving 5 bases between the germline ends. Germline V lookup: CDR1 MRHNA, CDR2 SNTAGT. CDR3 in DNA: TGTGCCAGCAGTGACTCTCCCTACACTGAAGCTTTCTTT. Its translation: CASSDSPYTEAFF.

On this clonotype itself: Given a much more abundant clone one base away, this may be a read error. CDR3 in DNA: TGTGCCAGCAGTTTACTCGCAGGGAGCTCCTACAATGAGCAGTACTTC. As protein: CASSLLAGSSYNEQYF. This sequence joins TRBV27 and TRBJ2-1, with D perhaps matching TRBD1 or TRBD2 (5 bases each). The J call is in doubt because the DNA end fits TRBJ2-7 better. The CDR3 is 16 amino acids. The germline gives CDR1 MNHEY, CDR2 SMNVEV (reference sequence).

This clonotype was picked up a small number of times. The V gene is TRBV7-9, the J gene TRBJ2-7; 11 nucleotides align to TRBD1. CDR3 size: 15 residues. Germline CDR1 SEHNR, CDR2 FQNEAQ (reference sequence). The trim removed 0 bases at V and 5 bases at J, leaving 3 bases unmatched. The CDR3 coding sequence is TGTGCCAGCAGCTTAGCGGGACAGGGGGTGCACGAGCAGTACTTC. It specifies CASSLAGQGVHEQYF.

This clonotype was observed a handful of times. The rearrangement joins TRBV27 to TRBJ2-5, with 9 bases that match TRBD1. CDR1 is MNHEY, CDR2 SMNVEV, per germline (reference sequence). The CDR3 totals 14 residues. The trim removed 6 bases at V and 3 bases at J, leaving 5 bases unmatched. The CDR3 spells CASRPWDREETQYF. For the CDR3, the DNA is TGTGCCAGCAGGCCCTGGGACAGGGAAGAGACCCAGTACTTC.

CDR3 in DNA: TGTGCCATCAGTGACTGGCAGGGGGAGGCCCAGTACTTC. Protein sequence: CAISDWQGEAQYF. V gene TRBV10-3 combines with J gene TRBJ2-7, with D maybe TRBD1 (7 bases). The CDR3 consists of 13 residues. The V end was cut by 3 bases, the J end by 10 bases, with 16 bases between. The germline CDR1 and CDR2 sequences are ENHRY and SYGVKD.